This record looks at one T cell receptor beta chain sequence and its context. Its antigen is unidentified. This specimen comes from a study of T cell repertoires in cytomegalovirus infection. TCRdb ran MiXCR on the reads and lists one entry per CDR3 protein. The table has a few hundred thousand distinct CDR3 sequences, roughly 25% seen once; the top ten hold 10% to 15%. Study-level points and caveats: HLA-C-restricted CMV clonotypes gave the most frequent clonotype in two of eight donors. Cumulated frequencies of public TCR beta families served to identify carriers of CMV plus the relevant HLA.

The V end lost 3 bases, the J end lost 6 bases, and 7 bases lay between the germline ends. The CDR3 length is 12 residues. This sequence joins TRBV12-3 or TRBV12-4 and TRBJ2-3; the D is unclear. This specimen was cultured PBMCs, taken from culture after CMV antigen stimulation. The TCR originated in a human donor in good health (CMV status not recorded). Some clones in this sample may be carry-over from other donors' samples. CDR3 DNA: TGTGCCAGCAGTTTTGCTGGGGATACGCAGTATTTT. Its translation: CASSFAGDTQYF.